A single sample gave rise to the 30 T cell receptor beta chains below, sequenced in a study of OX40 agonist ivuxolimab in advanced cancers. The method was immunoSEQ multiplex PCR; TCRdb's version includes in-frame clones alone and lacks a portion of them. The sample carries about 58,000 clones, 86% recorded once. The sequencing here drew on CD4+ or CD8+ T cells sorted from blood, taken in a trial of the OX40 agonist ivuxolimab. The receptors were sampled from an adult with an advanced solid tumor such as melanoma, head and neck, liver or kidney cancer.

The V call is TRBV6-5, the J call TRBJ1-2; TRBD1 matches at 8 bases. Germline V gene sequence: CDR1 MNHEY, CDR2 SVGAGI. V lost 7 bases to trimming and J lost 4 bases; unmatched junction nucleotides: 5. This CDR3 region has 13 residues. CDR3 sequence reads: CASTQGAAYGYTF. CDR3 in DNA: TGTGCCAGCACCCAGGGGGCGGCCTATGGCTACACCTTC.

This clone appeared once. The rearrangement links TRBV11-2 to TRBJ2-3; D assignment may be TRBD1 or TRBD2 (5 bases each). Germline V gives CDR1 SGHAT, CDR2 FQNNGV. This CDR3 spans 13 amino acids. The V end lost 3 bases, the J end lost 4 bases, and 8 bases lay between the germline ends. The CDR3: CASSLGVADTQYF. The CDR3 coding sequence is TGTGCCAGCAGCTTGGGGGTTGCAGATACGCAGTATTTT.

The J gene is TRBJ1-1, the V gene TRBV23-1; perhaps TRBD1 as D (5 bases). TRBV23-1 counts as an open reading frame of uncertain function. The CDR3 covers 15 residues. V was cut by 3 bases and J by 2 bases, with 13 bases left in between. The CDR3 here is CASSHPWDDNTEAFF. In DNA form, the CDR3 reads TGCGCCAGCAGTCACCCTTGGGACGACAACACTGAAGCTTTCTTT.

The chain has TRBV19 and TRBJ1-1; TRBD1 aligns across 8 bases. CDR3 length: 16 residues. J was trimmed by 3 bases and V by 6 bases; bases with no gene match: 12. Germline CDR1 and CDR2: LNHDA and SQIVND (reference sequence). Here the CDR3 reads CASRLTRTGRHTEAFF. As DNA, the CDR3 is TGTGCCAGTAGACTAACAAGGACAGGGCGGCACACTGAAGCTTTCTTT.

CDR3 sequence (DNA): TGCGCCAGCAGCCAAATTGGCGGGGAACGTGAAAAACTGTTTTTT. Its protein is CASSQIGGEREKLFF. The rearrangement uses TRBV5-1 and TRBJ1-4; D not certain. Germline CDR1 is SGHRS and CDR2 is YFSETQ. CDR3 length: 15 residues. The V end lost 4 bases, the J end lost 7 bases, and 17 bases lay between the germline ends.

The chain is built from TRBV19 and TRBJ2-7; TRBD1 aligns across 7 bases. This CDR3 contains 14 residues. J was trimmed by 0 bases and V by 5 bases; bases with no gene match: 4. Germline CDR1 is LNHDA and CDR2 is SQIVND (reference sequence). CDR3 sequence: CASSQPGGSYEQYF. As DNA, the CDR3 is TGTGCCAGTAGTCAGCCAGGGGGCTCCTACGAGCAGTACTTC.

This clone was detected only a few times. The gene calls are TRBV18 and TRBJ1-2, with D possibly matching TRBD1 (6 bases). The CDR3 sequence is 15 residues long. Trimming took off 3 bases at V and 4 bases at J, with 15 bases between the two ends. The V gene's germline CDR1 is KGHSH and CDR2 LQKENI. The CDR3 nucleotides read TGTGCCAGCTCACCTACGCAGGGGTCGAGCTATGGCTACACCTTC. Its translation: CASSPTQGSSYGYTF.

The rearrangement links TRBV18 to TRBJ1-6; 10 nucleotides match TRBD1. V shed 1 base and J 10 bases; nucleotides not matched to a gene: 4. The length of the CDR3 is 15 residues. CDR1 is KGHSH and CDR2 is LQKENI in the germline V gene. DNA for the CDR3: TGTGCCAGCTCACCACAGGGGACAGGGGTCTCACCCCTCCACTTT. Its translation: CASSPQGTGVSPLHF.

This rearrangement joins TRBV6-1 to TRBJ2-5, with 8 bases matching TRBD1. The CDR3 is 15 residues long. The J segment lost 7 bases and the V segment lost 3 bases, leaving 10 bases of the junction unmatched. Germline V gives CDR1 MNHNS, CDR2 SASEGT. In DNA, the CDR3 is TGTGCCAGCAGTGACGGCGGACAGGGCCCGGGGACCCAGTACTTC. Its translation: CASSDGGQGPGTQYF.

The chain links TRBV6-1 to TRBJ2-2; tentative D call: TRBD2 (6 bases). In germline, CDR1 is MNHNS, CDR2 SASEGT. Deletions cut 8 bases from V and 7 bases from J, with 20 bases between. This CDR3 is 15 amino acids long. The CDR3 nucleotides are TGTGCCAGCCGAGGGACTTCAATCCTGCTCGGGGAGCTGTTTTTT. This gives the protein CASRGTSILLGELFF.

The rearrangement links TRBV15 to TRBJ1-2; D gene unclear. Germline assignment: CDR1 LNHNV and CDR2 YYDKDF (reference sequence). CDR3 length: 14 residues. V was shortened by 2 bases and J by 4 bases, with 11 bases between the two germline ends. The CDR3 region has the DNA TGTGCCACCAGCAGATCGGACGTCCCCTATGGCTACACCTTC. As protein: CATSRSDVPYGYTF.

The CDR3 loop is CASREGGGKLFF. The CDR3 coding sequence is TGTGCCAGCAGAGAAGGGGGCGGGAAACTGTTTTTT. This chain links TRBV6-5 with TRBJ1-4; 7 positions agree with TRBD1. The CDR3 length is 12 residues. The germline V gene encodes CDR1 MNHEY and CDR2 SVGAGI. The junction had 6 bases not matched to a gene; V was cut back by 6 bases and J by 11 bases.

The CDR3 region has the DNA TGTGCCAGCTCACCCCCCGGGACACGGAACACTGAAGCTTTCTTT. It encodes CASSPPGTRNTEAFF. This chain connects TRBV18 to TRBJ1-1; a weak D match, TRBD1 (6 bases). The ends were cut back, 3 bases at V and 1 base at J, with 12 bases in the middle. The CDR3 is 15 residues long. Looked up from germline, CDR1 is KGHSH and CDR2 is LQKENI.

CDR3 sequence (DNA): TGTGCCAGCTCACCACGGCACGGTAAAGAGACCCAGTACTTC. As protein: CASSPRHGKETQYF. The chain joins TRBV18 to TRBJ2-5, with no clear D. Germline V gene data show CDR1 as KGHSH and CDR2 as LQKENI. V lost 1 base and J lost 3, with 9 bases in between. The CDR3 totals 14 residues.

The V and J genes are TRBV19 and TRBJ1-2; no clear D gene. Germline CDR1 is LNHDA and CDR2 is SQIVND (reference sequence). CDR3 size: 13 residues. The V end lost 7 bases, the J end lost 2 bases, and 11 bases lay between the germline ends. The CDR3 DNA follows: TGTGCCAGTACCGATAAGGGCAACTATGGCTACACCTTC. Its protein product is CASTDKGNYGYTF.

J is TRBJ2-1 and V is TRBV7-6; 7 nucleotides line up with TRBD2. Trimming at V came to 3 bases and at J to 3 bases, leaving 5 bases not matched to a gene. The germline gives CDR1 SGHVS, CDR2 FNYEAQ. The length of the CDR3 is 15 residues. The CDR3, as DNA: TGTGCCAGCAGCTTTCGTGGGGGGGTCTACAATGAGCAGTTCTTC. It encodes CASSFRGGVYNEQFF.

The chain couples TRBV18 to TRBJ1-6, with a tentative D call TRBD1 (5 bases). Trimming took 2 bases from V and 7 from J, leaving 12 bases between them. The length of the CDR3 is 15 residues. Germline V gene sequence: CDR1 KGHSH, CDR2 LQKENI. The DNA of the CDR3 is TGTGCCAGCTCACCATCGGTCAGGGAGAATTCACCCCTCCACTTT. This translates into CASSPSVRENSPLHF.

The DNA for the CDR3 is TGTGCCAGCAGCGGGGACTTTTCCAGCAATCAGCCCCAGCATTTT. Translation gives CASSGDFSSNQPQHF. This sequence joins TRBV6-5 and TRBJ1-5; D is perhaps TRBD1 (5 bases). The CDR3 consists of 15 residues. CDR1 and CDR2 from the germline V gene are MNHEY and SVGAGI. V dropped 6 bases and J dropped 1 base, with 13 bases sitting between them.

The rearrangement joins TRBV11-2 to TRBJ1-3; perhaps TRBD1 as D (6 bases). Germline V gene lookup returns CDR1 SGHAT and CDR2 FQNNGV. CDR3 length: 15 residues. V was cut by 2 bases and J by 2 bases, with 10 bases left in between. Here the CDR3 reads CASSLQAGAGNTIYF. CDR3 in DNA: TGTGCCAGCAGCTTACAAGCAGGGGCTGGAAACACCATATATTTT.

The chain links TRBV5-1 to TRBJ2-5, with D possibly being TRBD1 or TRBD2 (5 bases each). Germline lookup yields CDR1 SGHRS and CDR2 YFSETQ. V lost 3 bases and J 5 bases, leaving 14 bases between the germline ends. The CDR3 extends over 14 amino acids. CDR3 sequence (DNA): TGCGCCAGCAGCTCGGGGCGGGCTGAGGAGACCCAGTACTTC. This sequence encodes CASSSGRAEETQYF.

The rearrangement links TRBV18 to TRBJ2-7, with D possibly called TRBD1 or TRBD2 (5 bases each). Trimming cost V 4 bases and J 1 base, with 17 bases left between them. The CDR3 consists of 16 residues. Germline lookup yields CDR1 KGHSH and CDR2 LQKENI. CDR3 amino acids: CASSLNRGRKSYEQYF. The CDR3 DNA reads as TGTGCCAGCTCACTAAACCGGGGCCGCAAGTCCTACGAGCAGTACTTC.

V and J are TRBV27 and TRBJ2-5, with 9 bases matching TRBD2. The trim removed 8 bases at V and 5 bases at J, leaving 9 bases unmatched. Per the germline V gene, CDR1 is MNHEY and CDR2 is SMNVEV (reference sequence). The length of the CDR3 is 14 residues. CDR3 residues: CASWRGGRAETQYF. In DNA, the CDR3 is TGTGCCAGCTGGCGGGGGGGCCGGGCCGAGACCCAGTACTTC.

This chain joins TRBV27 and TRBJ1-1; D unresolved. This CDR3 contains 15 residues. The V gene's germline CDR1 is MNHEY and CDR2 SMNVEV (reference sequence). The germline V and J ends were trimmed by 2 bases and 0 bases, with 10 bases remaining between them. The CDR3 nucleotides are TGTGCCAGCAGTTTAATTGGCAGCATGAACACTGAAGCTTTCTTT. Translated: CASSLIGSMNTEAFF.

The rearrangement uses TRBV5-4 and TRBJ2-3, with 13 positions matching TRBD2. J was trimmed by 4 bases and V by 4 bases; bases with no gene match: 9. In germline, CDR1 is SGHNT, CDR2 YYREEE (reference sequence). The CDR3 sequence is 17 residues long. The CDR3 DNA sequence: TGTGCCAGCAGCCCCGGAAGACTAGCGGGGGGCGCAGATACGCAGTATTTT. Its translation: CASSPGRLAGGADTQYF.

The rearrangement joins TRBV19 to TRBJ1-1; tentative D call: TRBD1 (6 bases). This CDR3 is 15 amino acids long. The germline V gene has CDR1 LNHDA and CDR2 SQIVND (reference sequence). Trimming took 7 bases from V and 5 from J, leaving 20 bases between them. The CDR3 nucleotides read TGTGCCAGTACTCCTTCGGGGGGGCGCCGGACTGAAGCTTTCTTT. It yields the protein CASTPSGGRRTEAFF.

V gene TRBV5-1 combines with J gene TRBJ1-2; D may be TRBD1 (5 bases). Germline CDR1 reads SGHRS; CDR2 reads YFSETQ. Trimming took 0 bases from V and 5 from J, leaving 14 bases between them. The CDR3 is made up of 15 amino acids. Here the CDR3 DNA reads TGCGCCAGCAGCTTGGCCCCAGGGACCGAATATGGCTACACCTTC. This encodes CASSLAPGTEYGYTF.

V is TRBV18 and J is TRBJ2-5; no definite D call. The DNA end is more similar to TRBJ2-7, so the J call may be wrong. The CDR3 runs to 13 residues. In germline, CDR1 is KGHSH, CDR2 LQKENI. CDR3 residues: CASSYGPTYEQYF. CDR3 nucleotide sequence: TGTGCCAGCTCATACGGACCTACCTACGAGCAGTACTTC.

This chain connects TRBV9 to TRBJ2-2, with a weak D call TRBD2 (5 bases). The germline V and J ends were trimmed by 5 bases and 6 bases, with 14 bases remaining between them. In germline, CDR1 is SGDLS, CDR2 YYNGEE. The CDR3 spans 14 residues. The CDR3 DNA sequence: TGTGCCAGCAGTAGTAACGGGGTGTCCGGGGAGCTGTTTTTT. Its translation: CASSSNGVSGELFF.

The gene calls are TRBV30 and TRBJ2-6; 8 positions agree with TRBD1. The V gene's germline CDR1 is GTSNPN and CDR2 SVGIG (reference sequence). The CDR3 runs 16 residues. V was clipped by 3 bases and J by 10 bases; unmatched bases: 14. CDR3 sequence (DNA): TGTGCCTGGAGGGGTCAGGGGGCCCCTATCCGAAACGTCCTGACTTTC. Protein: CAWRGQGAPIRNVLTF.

V and J are TRBV19 and TRBJ1-3; perhaps TRBD1 as D (5 bases). There are 14 residues in the CDR3. Looked up from germline, CDR1 is LNHDA and CDR2 is SQIVND (reference sequence). V dropped 6 bases and J dropped 0 bases, with 9 bases sitting between them. CDR3 region: CASSMGRSGNTIYF. In DNA, the CDR3 is TGTGCCAGTAGCATGGGGCGCTCTGGAAACACCATATATTTT.